This T cell receptor beta chain was captured by sequencing in a study of T cell responses to AZD1222 COVID-19 vaccine. Regarding the study as a whole: Baseline testing showed seropositivity in only a handful of AZD1222 recipients. Among spike-specific TCRs, nearly half reportedly target unmutated variant regions.

The germline V gene has CDR1 SGHRS and CDR2 YFSETQ. CDR3 length: 16 amino acids. Deletions cut 0 bases from V and 0 bases from J, with 10 bases between. Sequenced by immunoSEQ multiplex PCR; TCRdb stores in-frame clones only, minus some. The sample records some 150,000 clones, 88% being singletons. As for this clone: Its antigen is not known.

The sample in question was peripheral blood, obtained 28 days after the second AZD1222 dose. The V and J genes are TRBV5-1 and TRBJ1-3, with unresolved D. This receptor was identified in an adult who received the AZD1222 COVID-19 vaccine. The CDR3 nucleotides are TGCGCCAGCAGCTTGGGACACAGCAACTCTGGAAACACCATATATTTT. Translated, it gives CASSLGHSNSGNTIYF.